The rows below give T cell receptor beta chains drawn from one sample of a study of post-analysis software for immune sequencing data. Using its own MiXCR run on the PCR reads, TCRdb lists one record per CDR3 protein. The table lists 550,000 to 700,000 distinct CDR3 sequences, about 40% of them singletons. Sample: blood. These receptors were obtained from a girl under 18 with multiple sclerosis. The CDR3 runs from the conserved cysteine through the conserved F or W. Fields, in order: CDR3 DNA, CDR3 protein, clone size, V gene, J gene, D gene. The D gene is left open where the match is weak. Size values are once, few and many counts, or a class for expanded clones, and some rows have none.

TGTGCCAGTCCCTCCCCGACAGCCTTATATGGCTACACCTTC	CASPSPTALYGYTF	.	TRBV12-3/TRBV12-4	TRBJ1-2	.
TGTGCCAGCAGTGTTTACACTGAAGCTTTCTTT	CASSVYTEAFF	few	TRBV25-1	TRBJ1-1	.
TGTGCCAGCAGTTTTAAGTCACAGCGCCCAGATACGCAGTATTTT	CASSFKSQRPDTQYF	.	TRBV12-3/TRBV12-4	TRBJ2-3	.
TGTGCCAGCAGGAGGACAGGGTCGAACACTGAAGCTTTCTTT	CASRRTGSNTEAFF	.	TRBV27	TRBJ1-1	TRBD1
TGTGCCAGCAGCTTTTCCGGAGCCCTCCACTTT	CASSFSGALHF	few	TRBV7-9	TRBJ1-6	.
TGTGCCAGCAGTTACGAGCGGGAGGCCGTCTTAGAGACCCAGTACTTC	CASSYEREAVLETQYF	.	TRBV6-5	TRBJ2-5	TRBD2
TGTGCCAGCAGCTTAGTAATCCTGTGGGAGACCCAGTACTTC	CASSLVILWETQYF	.	TRBV7-9	TRBJ2-5	.
TGTGCCAGCAGTTTGCGGGGGGCCCACAATGAGCAGTTCTTC	CASSLRGAHNEQFF	few	TRBV12-3/TRBV12-4	TRBJ2-1	TRBD2
TGTGCCAGCAGCTTAAAGACGGGAGACACTGAAGCTTTCTTT	CASSLKTGDTEAFF	.	TRBV7-9	TRBJ1-1	.
TGTGCCAGCAGTCCTACAAGGACTAGCGGGCTTTACAATGAGCAGTTCTTC	CASSPTRTSGLYNEQFF	once	TRBV12-3/TRBV12-4	TRBJ2-1	TRBD2
TGCAGTGCTAGAGGGGGGGAAGTGGGAAACACTGAAGCTTTCTTT	CSARGGEVGNTEAFF	few	TRBV20-1	TRBJ1-1	.
TGCAGTACTAGATGGAGGGGGGGTCAGCCCCAGCATTTT	CSTRWRGGQPQHF	.	TRBV20-1	TRBJ1-5	.
TGTGCCAGCAGTAGACTAGCGGACAATGAGCAGTTCTTC	CASSRLADNEQFF	.	TRBV12-3/TRBV12-4	TRBJ2-1	TRBD2
TGCGCCAGCAGCCAACAGGGACAGGGGAATGGCTACACCTTC	CASSQQGQGNGYTF	.	TRBV4-1	TRBJ1-2	TRBD1
TGCGCCAGCAGCTTGGATCGGGGGGAACGGGATGGCTACACCTTC	CASSLDRGERDGYTF	few	TRBV5-1	TRBJ1-2	.
TGTGCCAGCAGCCAAGATCTGGCCAGGCTGGGAGAGACCCAGTACTTC	CASSQDLARLGETQYF	few	TRBV3-1	TRBJ2-5	.
TGTGCCAGCAGCCAAGATGCGGGGACAGGGATTTACAATGAGCAGTTCTTC	CASSQDAGTGIYNEQFF	.	TRBV3-1	TRBJ2-1	TRBD1
TGCAGTGCTAGAGATAAGGATGGGCAGGGTCAAGAGACCCAGTACTTC	CSARDKDGQGQETQYF	few	TRBV20-1	TRBJ2-5	.
TGTGCCAGCAGCCTAGGACAGGGGGCGGCAGATACGCAGTATTTT	CASSLGQGAADTQYF	few	TRBV7-3	TRBJ2-3	TRBD1
TGCAGTGGGTCTAGCGGGACCGTCCAAGAGACCCAGTTCTTC	CSGSSGTVQETQFF	.	TRBV20-1	TRBJ2-1	TRBD2
TGTGCCAGCAGTTACTCGGGGACGGGGGACCTACTATTATACGAGCAGTACTTC	CASSYSGTGDLLLYEQYF	.	TRBV6-5	TRBJ2-7	.
TGCAGTGCTAGAGATCGTGGGGACCCCTCCTACAATGAGCAGTTCTTC	CSARDRGDPSYNEQFF	.	TRBV20-1	TRBJ2-1	.
TGTGCCAGCAGCTTACGGGCTGTTGATGAGCAGTACTTC	CASSLRAVDEQYF	.	TRBV7-9	TRBJ2-7	.
TGTGCCAGCAGCTTAGATCCCCGGACAGGGATGGGCTACAGTGAAAAACTGTTTTTT	CASSLDPRTGMGYSEKLFF	few	TRBV11-2	TRBJ1-4	TRBD1